These T cell receptor beta chains were read from a single sample in a study of T cell responses to AZD1222 COVID-19 vaccine. This table comes from immunoSEQ multiplex PCR, and its TCRdb copy is limited to in-frame clones, with some not included. The repertoire consists of 90,000 to 95,000 clones, with 70% to 90% occurring once and the leading ten covering 9.5% to 13%. Sequencing used peripheral blood, obtained 28 days after the second AZD1222 dose. The receptors stem from an adult who received the AZD1222 COVID-19 vaccine. Each CDR3 is given with its conserved first and last residue. A D gene is named only where the DNA matches it firmly. Not every row has a clone size; where given, it reads once, few, many or a size class.

j_call: TRBJ2-1; clone_size: NA; cdr3_length: 18; v_call: TRBV29-1; d_call: TRBD1; cdr3_aa: CSVEEWMSRQGAINEQFF; cdr3_nt: TGCAGCGTTGAAGAGTGGATGTCGAGGCAGGGGGCGATCAATGAGCAGTTCTTC
j_call: TRBJ2-2; clone_size: NA; cdr3_length: 16; v_call: TRBV3-1/TRBV3-2; d_call: TRBD2; cdr3_aa: CASSRTGGRSTGELFF; cdr3_nt: TGTGCCAGCAGCCGGACGGGGGGGCGATCGACCGGGGAGCTGTTTTTT
j_call: TRBJ2-5; clone_size: few; cdr3_length: 14; v_call: TRBV9; d_call: NA; cdr3_aa: CASSVPGLGETQYF; cdr3_nt: TGTGCCAGCAGCGTACCGGGGCTAGGAGAGACCCAGTACTTC
j_call: TRBJ2-5; clone_size: NA; cdr3_length: 16; v_call: TRBV1; d_call: NA; cdr3_aa: CTSSHVIQGAMETQYF; cdr3_nt: TGCACCAGCAGCCACGTAATCCAGGGGGCGATGGAGACCCAGTACTTC
j_call: TRBJ2-7; clone_size: many; cdr3_length: 14; v_call: TRBV28; d_call: NA; cdr3_aa: CASSGQNPPYEQYF; cdr3_nt: TGTGCCAGCAGTGGACAGAACCCCCCCTACGAGCAGTACTTC
j_call: TRBJ1-2; clone_size: NA; cdr3_length: 13; v_call: TRBV10-3; d_call: TRBD1; cdr3_aa: CAISEVGDRGYTF; cdr3_nt: TGTGCCATCAGTGAAGTCGGGGACAGAGGCTACACCTTC
j_call: TRBJ2-3; clone_size: NA; cdr3_length: 16; v_call: TRBV21-1; d_call: NA; cdr3_aa: CASSKASRPITDTQYF; cdr3_nt: TGTGCCAGCAGCAAAGCCTCCAGGCCAATCACAGATACGCAGTATTTT
j_call: TRBJ2-7; clone_size: NA; cdr3_length: 12; v_call: TRBV29-1; d_call: NA; cdr3_aa: CSASQGSYEQYF; cdr3_nt: TGCAGCGCCAGCCAGGGATCCTACGAGCAGTACTTC
j_call: TRBJ2-7; clone_size: NA; cdr3_length: 14; v_call: TRBV15; d_call: TRBD2; cdr3_aa: CATSRDRGGYEQYF; cdr3_nt: TGTGCCACCAGCAGAGATCGGGGGGGGTACGAGCAGTACTTC
j_call: TRBJ2-5; clone_size: NA; cdr3_length: 13; v_call: TRBV12-5; d_call: TRBD2; cdr3_aa: CASALAGAETQYF; cdr3_nt: TGTGCTAGTGCCCTAGCGGGGGCAGAGACCCAGTACTTC
j_call: TRBJ1-3; clone_size: NA; cdr3_length: 16; v_call: TRBV7-2; d_call: NA; cdr3_aa: CASSLLPEFSGNTIYF; cdr3_nt: TGTGCCAGCAGCTTATTGCCTGAGTTTTCTGGAAACACCATATATTTT
j_call: TRBJ2-1; clone_size: NA; cdr3_length: 13; v_call: TRBV6-4; d_call: NA; cdr3_aa: CASSEGPGDEQFF; cdr3_nt: TGTGCCAGCAGTGAGGGTCCCGGAGATGAGCAGTTCTTC
j_call: TRBJ1-1; clone_size: NA; cdr3_length: 14; v_call: TRBV25-1; d_call: TRBD1; cdr3_aa: CASSEVGQGVEAFF; cdr3_nt: TGTGCCAGCAGTGAAGTTGGACAGGGGGTGGAAGCTTTCTTT
j_call: TRBJ2-2; clone_size: NA; cdr3_length: 18; v_call: TRBV5-5; d_call: TRBD2; cdr3_aa: CASSIRVLAGARTGELFF; cdr3_nt: TGTGCCAGCAGCATCCGGGTCCTAGCGGGAGCACGCACCGGGGAGCTGTTTTTT
j_call: TRBJ1-3; clone_size: NA; cdr3_length: 13; v_call: TRBV11-3; d_call: TRBD1; cdr3_aa: CASTPGQGSTIYF; cdr3_nt: TGTGCCAGCACCCCGGGACAGGGAAGTACCATATATTTT
j_call: TRBJ1-1; clone_size: NA; cdr3_length: 16; v_call: TRBV11-3; d_call: NA; cdr3_aa: CASSLDLGGRNTEAFF; cdr3_nt: TGTGCCAGCAGCTTAGATTTGGGGGGGAGGAACACTGAAGCTTTCTTT
j_call: TRBJ1-2; clone_size: NA; cdr3_length: 15; v_call: TRBV11-3; d_call: TRBD1; cdr3_aa: CASSRRTGGQGGYTF; cdr3_nt: TGTGCCAGCAGCCGAAGAACAGGGGGCCAGGGTGGCTACACCTTC
j_call: TRBJ1-1; clone_size: NA; cdr3_length: 13; v_call: TRBV14; d_call: NA; cdr3_aa: CASSLKRETEAFF; cdr3_nt: TGTGCCAGCAGCCTCAAGCGGGAGACTGAAGCTTTCTTT
j_call: TRBJ2-5; clone_size: NA; cdr3_length: 13; v_call: TRBV5-1; d_call: NA; cdr3_aa: CASRLTGSETQYF; cdr3_nt: TGCGCCAGCAGACTAACAGGGTCCGAGACCCAGTACTTC
j_call: TRBJ1-5; clone_size: NA; cdr3_length: 15; v_call: TRBV6-5; d_call: NA; cdr3_aa: CASSYSIGSSQPQHF; cdr3_nt: TGTGCCAGCAGTTACTCAATCGGCAGTTCTCAGCCCCAGCATTTT
j_call: TRBJ1-1; clone_size: NA; cdr3_length: 13; v_call: TRBV27; d_call: NA; cdr3_aa: CASSLSRGTEAFF; cdr3_nt: TGTGCCAGCAGTTTATCGAGGGGCACTGAAGCTTTCTTT
j_call: TRBJ1-2; clone_size: NA; cdr3_length: 17; v_call: TRBV9; d_call: NA; cdr3_aa: CASSATVSRTGSYGYTF; cdr3_nt: TGTGCCAGCAGCGCGACAGTTAGCCGTACTGGTAGCTATGGCTACACCTTC
j_call: TRBJ1-4; clone_size: NA; cdr3_length: 15; v_call: TRBV6-1; d_call: NA; cdr3_aa: CASSELEGSNEKLFF; cdr3_nt: TGTGCCAGCAGTGAACTGGAGGGGTCAAATGAAAAACTGTTTTTT
j_call: TRBJ1-6; clone_size: NA; cdr3_length: 15; v_call: TRBV27; d_call: NA; cdr3_aa: CASSLESSYNSPLHF; cdr3_nt: TGTGCCAGCAGTTTGGAGAGCTCCTATAATTCACCCCTCCACTTT
j_call: TRBJ1-2; clone_size: NA; cdr3_length: 14; v_call: TRBV6-5; d_call: NA; cdr3_aa: CASSDMSANYGYTF; cdr3_nt: TGTGCCAGCAGCGACATGTCGGCTAACTATGGCTACACCTTC
j_call: TRBJ2-5; clone_size: once; cdr3_length: 17; v_call: TRBV4-1; d_call: TRBD2; cdr3_aa: CASSEGLAGGTAETQYF; cdr3_nt: TGCGCCAGCAGCGAGGGACTAGCGGGAGGGACGGCCGAGACCCAGTACTTC
j_call: TRBJ2-5; clone_size: NA; cdr3_length: 15; v_call: TRBV3-1/TRBV3-2; d_call: NA; cdr3_aa: CASTQDRGLQETQYF; cdr3_nt: TGTGCCAGCACACAAGATAGGGGACTCCAAGAGACCCAGTACTTC
j_call: TRBJ1-4; clone_size: few; cdr3_length: 15; v_call: TRBV30; d_call: TRBD1; cdr3_aa: CAWNLEQGENEKLFF; cdr3_nt: TGTGCCTGGAACCTCGAACAGGGGGAGAATGAAAAACTGTTTTTT
j_call: TRBJ2-5; clone_size: NA; cdr3_length: 16; v_call: TRBV7-9; d_call: NA; cdr3_aa: CASSLVGDRAKETQYF; cdr3_nt: TGTGCCAGCAGCTTAGTAGGGGACCGAGCGAAAGAGACCCAGTACTTC
j_call: TRBJ1-5; clone_size: NA; cdr3_length: 13; v_call: TRBV6-1; d_call: TRBD1; cdr3_aa: CASSETGDQPQHF; cdr3_nt: TGTGCCAGCAGTGAAACAGGGGATCAGCCCCAGCATTTT
j_call: TRBJ2-3; clone_size: NA; cdr3_length: 13; v_call: TRBV11-2; d_call: NA; cdr3_aa: CASNRGAGDTQYF; cdr3_nt: TGTGCCAGCAATCGGGGGGCGGGAGATACGCAGTATTTT
j_call: TRBJ1-6; clone_size: NA; cdr3_length: 13; v_call: TRBV11-2; d_call: NA; cdr3_aa: CASSKDVDSPLHF; cdr3_nt: TGTGCCAGCAGTAAGGACGTCGACTCACCCCTCCACTTT
j_call: TRBJ1-6; clone_size: NA; cdr3_length: 13; v_call: TRBV27; d_call: NA; cdr3_aa: CASSLRSNSPLHF; cdr3_nt: TGTGCCAGCAGTTTACGGTCGAATTCACCCCTCCACTTT
j_call: TRBJ2-1; clone_size: NA; cdr3_length: 15; v_call: TRBV12-5; d_call: TRBD1; cdr3_aa: CASGFGTGGFNEQFF; cdr3_nt: TGTGCTAGTGGTTTCGGGACAGGGGGCTTCAATGAGCAGTTCTTC
j_call: TRBJ2-2; clone_size: NA; cdr3_length: 14; v_call: TRBV30; d_call: NA; cdr3_aa: CAWSVVRNTGELFF; cdr3_nt: TGTGCCTGGAGTGTAGTTAGGAACACCGGGGAGCTGTTTTTT
j_call: TRBJ2-7; clone_size: few; cdr3_length: 15; v_call: TRBV19; d_call: TRBD1; cdr3_aa: CASSMVGQGGYEQYF; cdr3_nt: TGTGCCAGTAGTATGGTGGGACAGGGGGGATACGAGCAGTACTTC
j_call: TRBJ1-2; clone_size: NA; cdr3_length: 13; v_call: TRBV28; d_call: TRBD1; cdr3_aa: CASRTGGSEGYTF; cdr3_nt: TGTGCCAGCAGGACAGGGGGCTCTGAGGGCTACACCTTC
j_call: TRBJ2-4; clone_size: NA; cdr3_length: 11; v_call: TRBV7-9; d_call: NA; cdr3_aa: CASSPGQKQYF; cdr3_nt: TGTGCCAGCAGCCCAGGACAGAAGCAGTACTTC
j_call: TRBJ2-7; clone_size: NA; cdr3_length: 14; v_call: TRBV6-1; d_call: NA; cdr3_aa: CASSEYGSDGGQYF; cdr3_nt: TGTGCCAGCAGTGAGTACGGATCTGATGGGGGGCAGTACTTC
j_call: TRBJ2-6; clone_size: NA; cdr3_length: 15; v_call: TRBV27; d_call: NA; cdr3_aa: CASSLSPPGVGVLTF; cdr3_nt: TGTGCCAGCAGTTTATCGCCTCCAGGGGTTGGCGTCCTGACTTTC
j_call: TRBJ1-1; clone_size: few; cdr3_length: 15; v_call: TRBV9; d_call: TRBD1; cdr3_aa: CASSAAGTANTEAFF; cdr3_nt: TGTGCCAGCAGCGCAGCCGGGACAGCGAACACTGAAGCTTTCTTT